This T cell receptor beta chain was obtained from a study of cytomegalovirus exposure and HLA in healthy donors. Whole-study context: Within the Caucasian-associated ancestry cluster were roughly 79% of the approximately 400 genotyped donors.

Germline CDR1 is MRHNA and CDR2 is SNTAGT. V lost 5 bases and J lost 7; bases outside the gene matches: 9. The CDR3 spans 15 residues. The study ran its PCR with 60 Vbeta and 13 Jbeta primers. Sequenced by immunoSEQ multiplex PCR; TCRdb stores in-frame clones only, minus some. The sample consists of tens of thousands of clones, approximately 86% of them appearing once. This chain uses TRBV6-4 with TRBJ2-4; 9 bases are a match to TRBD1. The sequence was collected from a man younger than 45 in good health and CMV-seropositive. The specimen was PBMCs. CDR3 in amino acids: CASSTGLGTGNIQYF. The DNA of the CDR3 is TGTGCCAGCAGTACCGGATTGGGGACAGGGAACATTCAGTACTTC.